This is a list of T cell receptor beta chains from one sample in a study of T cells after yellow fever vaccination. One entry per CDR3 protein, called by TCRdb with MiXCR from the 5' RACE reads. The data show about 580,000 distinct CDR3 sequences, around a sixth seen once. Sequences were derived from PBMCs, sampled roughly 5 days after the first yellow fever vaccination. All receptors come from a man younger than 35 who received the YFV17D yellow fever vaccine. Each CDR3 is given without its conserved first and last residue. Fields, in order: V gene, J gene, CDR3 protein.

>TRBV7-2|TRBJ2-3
ASSLTEVADTQY
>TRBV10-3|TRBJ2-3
AISGAPPRTILTDTQY
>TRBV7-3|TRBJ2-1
ASSPQISYNEQF
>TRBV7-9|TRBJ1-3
ASSPVGGRIGNTIY
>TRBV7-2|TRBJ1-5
ASSLVWGGNQPQH
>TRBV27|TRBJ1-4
ASSLIQDEKLF
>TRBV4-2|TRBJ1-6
ASSQDPRGSYNSPLH
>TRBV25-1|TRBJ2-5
ATQGETQY
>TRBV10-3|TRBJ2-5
AISRTGQETQY
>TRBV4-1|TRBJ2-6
ASSHTPGLPSWGANVLT
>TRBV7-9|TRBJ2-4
ASSLLTGQNIQY
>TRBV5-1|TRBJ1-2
ATGQGNGYT
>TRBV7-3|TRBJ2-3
ASSSQGAPTDTQY
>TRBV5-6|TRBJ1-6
ASSLAGLTGPPLH
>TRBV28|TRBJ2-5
ASSPSGGLQETQY
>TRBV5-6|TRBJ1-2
ASTPGGWSSIGYT
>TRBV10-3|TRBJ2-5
AISVGTGQETQY
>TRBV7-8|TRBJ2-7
ASSGRDYPYEQY
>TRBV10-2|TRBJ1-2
ASSEQGVPGYT
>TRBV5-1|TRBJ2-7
ASRPNIAGVPGEQY
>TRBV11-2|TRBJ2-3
ASTLYTDTKY
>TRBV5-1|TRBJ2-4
ASSLTGEVDIQY
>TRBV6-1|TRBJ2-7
ASSRSTGEHNEQY
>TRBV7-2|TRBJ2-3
ASSLPLAGGDTQY
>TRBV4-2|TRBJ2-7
ASSPGPHDGGVRYEQY
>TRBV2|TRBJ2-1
ASSARQGGEQF
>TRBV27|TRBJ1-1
ASSLRSGGRRTEAF
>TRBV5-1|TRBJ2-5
ASSLGASKETQY
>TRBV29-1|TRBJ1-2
SVSPHLRTGEGYT
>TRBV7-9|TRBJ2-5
ASSLYGGFRETQY
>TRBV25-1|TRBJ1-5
ASSEYWDQPQH
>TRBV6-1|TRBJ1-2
ASSEVPLRNYGYT
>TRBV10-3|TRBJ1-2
AIRRNRDLDGYT
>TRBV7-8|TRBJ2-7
ASSLEASGGPYEQY
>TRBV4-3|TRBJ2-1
ASSQVIRGDEQF
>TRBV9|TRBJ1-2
ASRRVEGTGYT
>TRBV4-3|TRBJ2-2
ASSQELGRNHGELF
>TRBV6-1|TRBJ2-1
ASRQPGLAGKQF
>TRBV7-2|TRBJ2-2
ASSRPLTRVELF
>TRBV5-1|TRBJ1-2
ASRTGLVNYGYT
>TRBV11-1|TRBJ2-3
ASSLSTLGQGSTDTQY
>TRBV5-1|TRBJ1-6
ASSLGQGTNSPLH
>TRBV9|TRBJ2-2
ASSSGSEGGTGELF
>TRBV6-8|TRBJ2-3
ASRAVSRNTDTQY
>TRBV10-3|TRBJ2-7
AGGTGLNEQY